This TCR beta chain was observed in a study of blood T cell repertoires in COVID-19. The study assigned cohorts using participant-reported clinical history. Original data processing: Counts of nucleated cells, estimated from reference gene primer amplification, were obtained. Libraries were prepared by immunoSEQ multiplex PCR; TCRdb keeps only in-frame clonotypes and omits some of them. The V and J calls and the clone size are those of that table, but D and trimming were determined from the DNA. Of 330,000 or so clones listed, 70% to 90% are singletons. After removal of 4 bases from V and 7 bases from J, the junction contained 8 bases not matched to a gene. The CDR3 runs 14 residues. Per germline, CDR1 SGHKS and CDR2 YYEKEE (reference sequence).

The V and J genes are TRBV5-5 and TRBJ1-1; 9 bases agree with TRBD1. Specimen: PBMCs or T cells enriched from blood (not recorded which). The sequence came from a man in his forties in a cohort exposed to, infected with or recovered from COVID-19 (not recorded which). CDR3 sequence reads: CASSPRDRVDEAFF. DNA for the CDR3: TGTGCCAGCAGCCCCCGGGACAGGGTGGATGAAGCTTTCTTT.